The sequence of this T cell receptor (beta chain) was determined in a study of blood T cells in healthy people across ages. Germline CDR1 reads MNHEY; CDR2 reads SMNVEV (reference sequence). The CDR3 covers 16 residues. V was pared by 5 bases and J by 5 bases, with 21 bases between. This clonotype was counted only a few times. A sample-barcoded 5' primer and a J-beta primer mix were used in a second PCR of about 7 to 11 cycles. One entry per CDR3 protein results from TCRdb running MiXCR on the 5' RACE reads. The sample lists roughly 1,000,000 distinct CDR3 sequences; 25% were seen once. These data also formed part of another study, on T cells of mothers and their children. That study adds: Each donor was one of three healthy Caucasian mothers or one of their six children. All RNA that had been extracted was used for cDNA synthesis at around 1.6 ug per 15 ul. Related mother-child pairs showed slightly, non-significantly higher overlap than unrelated pairs.

Sequenced input: blood. The sequence was obtained from a girl aged 2 to 10 in good health. The rearrangement uses TRBV27 and TRBJ1-2; D might be TRBD1 (6 bases). The CDR3 loop reads CASSPWTVPWGYGYTF. In DNA, the CDR3 is TGTGCCAGCAGTCCCTGGACAGTGCCTTGGGGTTATGGCTACACCTTC.